Detailed here is one T cell receptor beta chain. At one end the junction does not follow the germline gene, possibly because of a read error. These data originate in a study of T cells in Graves' hyperthyroidism and ophthalmopathy. Amplified TCR beta CDR3 regions came from RNA transcripts. The HTBI primer set served for first-round RT-PCR of the TCR CDR3. TCRdb reanalysed the multiplex PCR reads using MiXCR and keeps one entry per CDR3 protein. The sample contains roughly 240,000 distinct CDR3 sequences, 24% of which appear only once. CDR1 is SEHNR, CDR2 FQNEAQ, per germline (reference sequence). The CDR3 has 13 amino acids.

The receptor comes from a middle-aged woman with Graves' ophthalmopathy. The chain combines TRBV7-9 with TRBJ1-1; the D is unclear. Material for sequencing was blood. The CDR3 spells CASSGPSNTEVFF. The CDR3, as DNA: TGTGCCAGCAGCGGGCCCTCGAACACTGAAGTTTTCTTT.